This T cell receptor (beta chain) was documented in a study of blood T cell repertoires in COVID-19. Whole-study context: The United States, Italy and Spain were the sources of the acute and convalescent COVID-19 samples.

The repertoire was sequenced with immunoSEQ multiplex PCR; TCRdb's copy has only in-frame clones and lacks some. This sample has around 50,000 clones, with approximately 81% found just once. CDR1 and CDR2 (germline): GTSNPN, SVGIG (reference sequence). V was pared by 0 bases and J by 5 bases, with 4 bases of the junction left unmatched. The CDR3 is 16 amino acids. Sample: peripheral blood. This chain uses TRBV30 with TRBJ2-2; the match to TRBD2 covers 12 bases. The TCR comes from a man aged 35 to 55 with active COVID-19. The CDR3 region is CAWSVPSGRETGELFF. In DNA, the CDR3 is TGTGCCTGGAGTGTTCCTAGCGGGAGGGAGACCGGGGAGCTGTTTTTT. Complete variable domain (other parts from reference TRBV30 and TRBJ2-2): SQTIHQWPATLVQPVGSPLSLECTVEGTSNPNLYWYRQAAGRGLQLLFYSVGIGQISSEVPQNLSASRPQDRQFILSSKKLLLSDSGFYLCAWSVPSGRETGELFFGEGSRLTVL.